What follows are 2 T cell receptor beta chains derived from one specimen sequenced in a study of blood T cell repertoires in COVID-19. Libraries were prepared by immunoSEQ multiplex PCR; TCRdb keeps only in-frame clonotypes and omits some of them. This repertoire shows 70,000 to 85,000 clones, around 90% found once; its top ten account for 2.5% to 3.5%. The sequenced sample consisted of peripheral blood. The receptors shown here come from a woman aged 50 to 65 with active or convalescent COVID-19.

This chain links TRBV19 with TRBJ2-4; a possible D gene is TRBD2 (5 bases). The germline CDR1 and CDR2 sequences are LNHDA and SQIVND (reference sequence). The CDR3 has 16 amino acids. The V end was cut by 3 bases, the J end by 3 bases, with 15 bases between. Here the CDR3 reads CASSMGRAGDKNIQYF. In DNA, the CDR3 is TGTGCCAGTAGTATGGGAAGGGCGGGTGACAAAAACATTCAGTACTTC.

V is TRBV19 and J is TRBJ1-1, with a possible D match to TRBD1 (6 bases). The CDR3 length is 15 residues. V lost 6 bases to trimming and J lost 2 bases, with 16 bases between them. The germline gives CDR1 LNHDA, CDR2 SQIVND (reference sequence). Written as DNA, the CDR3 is TGTGCCAGTAGACCCGGGACAACTCAAAACACTGAAGCTTTCTTT. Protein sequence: CASRPGTTQNTEAFF.